Shown below are 32 T cell receptor beta chains from a single sample sequenced in a study of preoperative IRX-2 immunotherapy in early breast cancer. This table comes from immunoSEQ multiplex PCR, and its TCRdb copy is limited to in-frame clones, with some not included. In the table there are about 28,000 clones, under 90% of which are singletons. Noted treatment: preoperative locoregional IRX-2 cytokine immunotherapy. This material was acquired from a patient treated with IRX-2 immunotherapy. All receptors come from a human donor with breast cancer.

The rearrangement links TRBV19 to TRBJ2-3, with a weak D call TRBD2 (5 bases). The V gene lost 4 bases and the J gene lost 0 bases, with 17 bases spanning the gap. Germline V gene lookup returns CDR1 LNHDA and CDR2 SQIVND (reference sequence). The CDR3 totals 17 residues. The CDR3 here is CASSKQKRKTSTDTQYF. The CDR3 DNA follows: TGTGCCAGTAGTAAGCAAAAGCGGAAAACTAGCACAGATACGCAGTATTTT.

This chain joins TRBV28 and TRBJ1-1; D gene ambiguous. Trimming shortened V by 1 base and J by 1 base, and 7 bases separated the two germline ends. CDR1 is MDHEN, CDR2 SYDVKM, per germline. The CDR3 covers 14 residues. The CDR3 here is CASSLFGPNTEAFF. The CDR3 coding sequence is TGTGCCAGCAGTTTATTCGGGCCGAACACTGAAGCTTTCTTT.

The genes are TRBV11-1 and TRBJ2-1, with a possible D match to TRBD2 (6 bases). Per the germline V gene, CDR1 is SGHAT and CDR2 is FQDESV (reference sequence). V lost 1 base to trimming and J lost 7 bases, with 23 bases between them. The CDR3 loop spans 18 amino acids. Here the CDR3 reads CASSLDRVSGRTLNEQFF. The CDR3 nucleotides are TGTGCCAGCAGCTTAGATCGAGTATCTGGGAGGACCCTAAATGAGCAGTTCTTC.

The rearrangement joins TRBV6-8 to TRBJ2-1, with 14 bases identical to TRBD2. Germline CDR1 is MNHGY and CDR2 is SAAAGT. V shed 0 bases and J 7 bases; nucleotides not matched to a gene: 5. The CDR3 spans 17 residues. CDR3 region: CASSYSMTSGRANEQFF. CDR3 DNA sequence: TGTGCCAGCAGTTACTCGATGACTAGCGGGAGGGCGAATGAGCAGTTCTTC.

This chain links TRBV19 with TRBJ2-1; D remains ambiguous. Trimming stripped 6 bases from V and 3 bases from J, with 9 bases between. CDR1 LNHDA and CDR2 SQIVND come from the germline V gene (reference sequence). CDR3 length: 13 residues. The CDR3 sequence is CASRQHNYNEQFF. Here the CDR3 DNA reads TGTGCCAGTAGACAGCATAACTACAATGAGCAGTTCTTC.

This rearrangement joins TRBV19 to TRBJ1-5; no firm D call. From germline, CDR1 is LNHDA and CDR2 SQIVND (reference sequence). The CDR3 consists of 15 residues. The V and J ends lost 0 bases and 7 bases respectively, with 13 bases between them. DNA for the CDR3: TGTGCCAGTAGTATAGATCGTCGGTTCGGGCAGCCCCAGCATTTT. This codes for CASSIDRRFGQPQHF.

The J gene is TRBJ1-1, the V gene TRBV14; possible D gene TRBD1, 5 bases. The germline V and J ends were trimmed by 7 bases and 0 bases, with 15 bases remaining between them. The germline V gene has CDR1 SGHDN and CDR2 FVKESK. The CDR3 loop spans 15 amino acids. The CDR3 sequence: CASNPGRGLNTEAFF. CDR3 in DNA: TGTGCCAGCAACCCCGGGAGGGGACTGAACACTGAAGCTTTCTTT.

This clone was counted between two and nine times. The chain employs TRBV19 and TRBJ1-1, with TRBD1 identical over 8 bases. Germline loops: CDR1 LNHDA, CDR2 SQIVND (reference sequence). The CDR3 covers 14 residues. The V gene end was trimmed by 3 bases and the J gene end by 4 bases; junction bases not matched to a gene: 4. The CDR3 here is CASSIGQGVTEAFF. Here the CDR3 DNA reads TGTGCCAGTAGTATCGGACAGGGAGTCACTGAAGCTTTCTTT.

This chain links TRBV28 with TRBJ2-7, with a weak D call TRBD2 (6 bases). Trimming left V 5 bases short and J 5 bases short, with 16 bases between. Germline V CDR1 and CDR2: MDHEN, SYDVKM. CDR3 length equals 14 residues. As DNA, the CDR3 is TGTGCCAGCAGTCCCCGGTGGGGGGTCCACGAGCAGTACTTC. It is translated as CASSPRWGVHEQYF.

The rearrangement links TRBV11-3 to TRBJ1-5; a possible D gene is TRBD1 (6 bases). V was cut by 4 bases and J by 6 bases, with 16 bases left in between. The CDR3 has 15 residues. Germline V gives CDR1 SGHNT, CDR2 YENEEA. The CDR3 here is CASSSHRARLQPQHF. The CDR3 bases are TGTGCCAGCAGCTCCCACAGGGCGAGACTTCAGCCCCAGCATTTT. The full variable domain, in which reference TRBV11-3 and TRBJ1-5 provide the parts outside the CDR3, is EAGVVQSPRYKIIEKKQPVAFWCNPISGHNTLYWYLQNLGQGPELLIRYENEEAVDDSQLPKDRFSAERLKGVDSTLKIQPAELGDSAVYLCASSSHRARLQPQHFGDGTRLSIL.

This clone has only a few counts. CDR3: CASSEPGLGELFF. CDR3 sequence (DNA): TGTGCCAGCAGCGAACCAGGCTTAGGGGAGCTGTTTTTT. The chain carries TRBV7-1 and TRBJ2-2; D is unresolved. TRBV7-1 is an ORF, with its function uncertain. The germline V and J ends were trimmed by 5 bases and 8 bases, with 12 bases remaining between them. The CDR3 is 13 residues long.

The CDR3, as DNA: TGTGCCTGGAACGGACTAGCAGCCAATGAGCAGTTCTTC. Protein product: CAWNGLAANEQFF. The chain is built from TRBV30 and TRBJ2-1, with 8 positions matching TRBD2. The CDR3 spans 13 residues. V trimming: 4 bases; J trimming: 6 bases; junction bases outside the gene matches: 5. Germline values: CDR1 GTSNPN, CDR2 SVGIG (reference sequence).

The chain uses TRBV28 and TRBJ1-2, with 9 nucleotides matching TRBD1. The germline gives CDR1 MDHEN, CDR2 SYDVKM. This CDR3 is built from 14 residues. The V gene end was trimmed by 5 bases and the J gene end by 7 bases; junction bases not matched to a gene: 8. The CDR3 nucleotides are TGTGCCAGCAGTCCGAGAAACAGGGGGCTTGGCTACACCTTC. This codes for CASSPRNRGLGYTF.

V is TRBV7-4 and J is TRBJ2-4; D might be TRBD1 (5 bases). This CDR3 is 16 amino acids long. Germline V gene data show CDR1 as SGHVT and CDR2 as SQSDAQ. The V and J ends lost 3 bases and 0 bases respectively, with 12 bases between them. The CDR3 bases are TGTGCCAGCAGCTTCAGGTGGGGCTTAGCCAAAAACATTCAGTACTTC. This gives the protein CASSFRWGLAKNIQYF.

V gene TRBV7-1 combines with J gene TRBJ1-5, with D unclear. TRBV7-1 is placed among ORFs of uncertain function. V gave up 4 bases and J gave up 4 bases, with 8 bases separating them. The CDR3 totals 13 residues. The CDR3 loop is CASSLVPNQPQHF. The DNA of the CDR3 is TGTGCCAGCAGCTTAGTACCGAATCAGCCCCAGCATTTT.

This clone was counted only a few times. This rearrangement joins TRBV6-8 to TRBJ2-1; 10 bases line up with TRBD2. The CDR3 is 16 amino acids. V lost 0 bases to trimming and J lost 5 bases; unmatched junction nucleotides: 4. Germline CDR1 is MNHGY and CDR2 is SAAAGT. The CDR3 reads CASSYSQLAGNNEQFF. The CDR3 nucleotides read TGTGCCAGCAGTTACTCGCAACTAGCGGGGAACAATGAGCAGTTCTTC.

The J gene is TRBJ1-3, the V gene TRBV11-3; no firm D call. Germline assignment: CDR1 SGHNT and CDR2 YENEEA. V was pared by 6 bases and J by 4 bases, with 13 bases between. The CDR3 is 14 residues long. The CDR3 coding sequence is TGTGCCAGCAGTATCTCCACGGGGGGAAACACCATATATTTT. As protein: CASSISTGGNTIYF.

The chain recombines TRBV19 with TRBJ1-3; D unresolved. The CDR3 has 14 amino acids. The V end lost 6 bases, the J end lost 2 bases, and 11 bases lay between the germline ends. The germline CDR1 and CDR2 sequences are LNHDA and SQIVND (reference sequence). DNA of the CDR3: TGTGCCAGTAGCCCCAGATGGGCTGGAAACACCATATATTTT. This codes for CASSPRWAGNTIYF. Complete variable domain (other parts from reference TRBV19 and TRBJ1-3): DGGITQSPKYLFRKEGQNVTLSCEQNLNHDAMYWYRQDPGQGLRLIYYSQIVNDFQKGDIAEGYSVSREKKESFPLTVTSAQKNPTAFYLCASSPRWAGNTIYFGEGSWLTVV.

This chain links TRBV19 with TRBJ1-3, with D possibly matching TRBD1 (5 bases). The CDR3 runs to 14 residues. V dropped 7 bases and J dropped 0 bases, with 10 bases sitting between them. Germline-derived CDR1 and CDR2 are LNHDA and SQIVND (reference sequence). The CDR3 loop is CASIQQVSGNTIYF. The CDR3 nucleotides read TGTGCCAGTATCCAACAGGTCTCTGGAAACACCATATATTTT. The full variable domain, rest sourced from reference TRBV19 and TRBJ1-3, is DGGITQSPKYLFRKEGQNVTLSCEQNLNHDAMYWYRQDPGQGLRLIYYSQIVNDFQKGDIAEGYSVSREKKESFPLTVTSAQKNPTAFYLCASIQQVSGNTIYFGEGSWLTVV.

The chain has TRBV7-1 and TRBJ1-1; TRBD1 agrees at 8 bases. TRBV7-1 belongs to the ORF category, with a function that is uncertain. V was clipped by 4 bases and J by 10 bases; unmatched bases: 8. The CDR3 is 13 residues long. CDR3 nucleotides: TGTGCCAGCAGCTTAGCCCAGGGGGCAGGAGCTTTCTTT. Its protein product is CASSLAQGAGAFF.

This clone was observed a single time. The genes are TRBV11-3 and TRBJ1-1; D unresolved. Germline CDR1 and CDR2: SGHNT and YENEEA. There are 14 residues in the CDR3. Between the trimmed V and J ends, which lost 5 bases and 1 base, there was a span of 11 bases. The CDR3 DNA follows: TGTGCCAGCAGCCCGGGGTGGGCGAACACTGAAGCTTTCTTT. Residues: CASSPGWANTEAFF.

The rearrangement links TRBV11-3 to TRBJ2-5; a weak D match, TRBD2 (7 bases). Germline V gene sequence: CDR1 SGHNT, CDR2 YENEEA. The length of the CDR3 is 15 residues. The V and J ends lost 1 base and 7 bases respectively, with 16 bases between them. The CDR3 nucleotides read TGTGCCAGCAGCTTAGGGGGGGGCGCACAGGGGACCCAGTACTTC. It encodes CASSLGGGAQGTQYF.

This clone was observed a single time. The CDR3 is CASSDTDPVNTQYF. CDR3 nucleotide sequence: TGTGCCAGCAGTGATACGGACCCCGTTAATACGCAGTATTTT. The rearrangement joins TRBV6-8 to TRBJ2-3; unclear D gene. Trimming cost V 5 bases and J 7 bases, with 16 bases left between them. This CDR3 comprises 14 residues. Germline CDR1 is MNHGY and CDR2 is SAAAGT.

Here the CDR3 reads CASSPGTVGVETQYF. The CDR3 region has the DNA TGTGCCAGCAGCCCCGGGACGGTCGGTGTGGAGACCCAGTACTTC. The chain combines TRBV7-1 with TRBJ2-5, with D perhaps TRBD1 or TRBD2 (5 bases each). TRBV7-1 is given ORF status, its function remaining uncertain. Trimming pared 5 bases from V and 5 bases from J, leaving 18 bases between. The CDR3 runs to 15 residues.

The genes are TRBV6-8 and TRBJ2-7, with D uncertain. The V end was cut by 7 bases, the J end by 3 bases, with 22 bases between. The length of the CDR3 is 16 residues. Germline values: CDR1 MNHGY, CDR2 SAAAGT. CDR3 in amino acids: CASNPVAGGRNYEQYF. The CDR3 DNA reads as TGTGCCAGCAACCCTGTAGCTGGCGGACGCAACTACGAGCAGTACTTC.

Here the CDR3 reads CASSETGSTDTQYF. In DNA, the CDR3 is TGTGCCAGCAGCGAGACGGGCAGCACAGATACGCAGTATTTT. The chain joins TRBV28 to TRBJ2-3; D is ambiguous. V gave up 6 bases and J gave up 0 bases, with 10 bases separating them. Germline-derived CDR1 and CDR2 are MDHEN and SYDVKM. The CDR3 length is 14 residues.

V gene TRBV28 combines with J gene TRBJ2-7; D is undetermined. CDR1 is MDHEN, CDR2 SYDVKM, per germline. V was shortened by 0 bases and J by 13 bases, with 13 bases between the two germline ends. The CDR3 runs to 12 residues. The CDR3 coding sequence is TGTGCCAGCAGTTTATGGACATCCCCCGAATACTTC. It codes for CASSLWTSPEYF.

The V gene is TRBV11-3, the J gene TRBJ2-1; the D gene is possibly TRBD1 (5 bases). Looked up from germline, CDR1 is SGHNT and CDR2 is YENEEA. This CDR3 comprises 14 residues. Trimming removed 3 bases at V and 6 bases at J, with 12 bases between. CDR3 sequence (DNA): TGTGCCAGCAGCTTGTTGAGGCAGGGCAATGAGCAGTTCTTC. Its protein is CASSLLRQGNEQFF.

The J gene is TRBJ2-7, the V gene TRBV18; D is tentatively TRBD1 or TRBD2 (5 bases each). With 6 bases removed from V and 2 bases from J, the gap between germline ends came to 14 bases. The length of the CDR3 is 14 residues. Looked up from germline, CDR1 is KGHSH and CDR2 is LQKENI. The CDR3 region has the DNA TGTGCCAGCTCTCCCCCGGGGCTTGCCTACGAGCAGTACTTC. It encodes CASSPPGLAYEQYF.

The table lists this clone with a count of one. The chain combines TRBV5-1 with TRBJ2-6, with 7 nucleotides matching TRBD1. The germline gives CDR1 SGHRS, CDR2 YFSETQ. CDR3 length: 19 residues. Trimming at V came to 3 bases and at J to 0 bases, leaving 12 bases not matched to a gene. CDR3 residues: CASSYPLTGLSSGANVLTF. The CDR3 DNA reads as TGCGCCAGCAGCTACCCCCTGACAGGGCTGAGCTCTGGGGCCAACGTCCTGACTTTC.

The V and J genes are TRBV11-3 and TRBJ2-1, with 9 nucleotides matching TRBD2. The CDR3 covers 15 residues. Germline V gene lookup returns CDR1 SGHNT and CDR2 YENEEA. V lost 5 bases and J lost 2; bases outside the gene matches: 4. The CDR3 DNA sequence: TGTGCCAGCAGCAAGACTAGCGGCCCCTACAATGAGCAGTTCTTC. Translated: CASSKTSGPYNEQFF. Based on the CDR3 plus reference TRBV11-3 and TRBJ2-1, the full variable domain is EAGVVQSPRYKIIEKKQPVAFWCNPISGHNTLYWYLQNLGQGPELLIRYENEEAVDDSQLPKDRFSAERLKGVDSTLKIQPAELGDSAVYLCASSKTSGPYNEQFFGPGTRLTVL.

This clone was found once. J is TRBJ2-1 and V is TRBV5-1; 10 bases map to TRBD2. V shed 4 bases and J 7 bases; nucleotides not matched to a gene: 8. CDR1 SGHRS and CDR2 YFSETQ come from the germline V gene. The CDR3 loop spans 15 amino acids. The CDR3 DNA is TGCGCCAGCAGCGGACTAGCGGTACAGGGAAATGAGCAGTTCTTC. Translated: CASSGLAVQGNEQFF.